The clone carrying this T cell receptor (beta chain) appeared a single time. Other nucleotide sequences in the sample specify the same CDR3. The source of the sample is a study of blood T cell repertoires in COVID-19. The repertoire was sequenced with immunoSEQ multiplex PCR; TCRdb's copy has only in-frame clones and lacks some. Counted here are about 310,000 clones, about 91% occurring once; the ten biggest clones make up approximately 9.8%. V was shortened by 4 bases and J by 5 bases, with 5 bases between the two germline ends. The CDR3 extends over 12 amino acids. The V gene's germline CDR1 is KGHDR and CDR2 SFDVKD. Resolution of symptoms, clearance, or two negative PCRs was present in recovered Cohort 3 donors.

The sequencing sample was made of PBMCs or T cells enriched from blood (not recorded which). The genes are TRBV24-1 and TRBJ1-5; D not resolved. The sequence was obtained from a woman between 40 and 55 years old who had recovered from COVID-19. The CDR3 bases are TGTGCCACCAGTGACCCGGATCAGCCCCAGCATTTT. Translated, it gives CATSDPDQPQHF.